Listed below are T cell receptor beta chains from one sample, sequenced in a study of immune heterogeneity within non-small cell lung tumors. TCRdb independently ran MiXCR on the multiplex PCR reads; one entry per CDR3 protein. The sample contains over 5,500 distinct CDR3 sequences, more than 20% of which appear only once. The specimen sequenced was lung tumor tissue. The receptor source for this set is a man in his sixties with non-small cell lung cancer. CDR3s include the opening cysteine and the closing phenylalanine or tryptophan. D genes are given only for firm matches. Clone size is shown for a subset of rows, as once, few, many or a class of expanded clone.

D gene,V gene,clone size,J gene,CDR3 DNA,CDR3 protein
TRBD1,TRBV7-3,medium-sized,TRBJ1-1,TGTGCCAGCAGCCACAGGGGGATCACTGAAGCTTTCTTT,CASSHRGITEAFF
TRBD2,TRBV20-1,medium-sized,TRBJ2-7,TGCAGTGCTAGGGGACTAGCGACAATGGAGCAGTACTTC,CSARGLATMEQYF
.,TRBV4-2,many,TRBJ1-2,TGTGCCAGCAGCCAAATGGAGGGGTTCCGCTATGGCTACACCTTC,CASSQMEGFRYGYTF
TRBD1,TRBV10-3,once,TRBJ1-5,TGTGACATCAGTGAGTCGGGGGCCCGGGACAGGGCTTATCAGCCGCAGCATTTT,CDISESGARDRAYQPQHF
TRBD1,TRBV6-1,medium-sized,TRBJ2-1,TGTGCCAGCAGACGGACAGGGCCGGAGCAGTTCTTC,CASRRTGPEQFF
.,TRBV5-6,many,TRBJ2-7,TGTGCCAGCAGCTTGGAAGGGAAGGGGCGCAGGTACGAGCAGTACTTC,CASSLEGKGRRYEQYF
.,TRBV20-1,few,TRBJ2-5,TGCAGTGCGCGACTAAGGCAGTCACCCACCACACAGTACTTC,CSARLRQSPTTQYF
TRBD2,TRBV7-9,many,TRBJ2-3,TGTGCCAGCAGCTTAGGGTCACTAGCGGGTGGAGCAGATACGCAGTATTTT,CASSLGSLAGGADTQYF
.,TRBV19,medium-sized,TRBJ2-3,TGTGCCAGTACTATGCGATATTCTAGCACAGATACGCAGTATTTT,CASTMRYSSTDTQYF
.,TRBV20-1,medium-sized,TRBJ2-4,TGCAGTGCTAGCGGGATAAAAAACATTCAGTACTTC,CSASGIKNIQYF
.,TRBV6-2/TRBV6-3,.,TRBJ1-5,TGTGCCAGCAGTTACTCTTCCGGAGGGAATCGGCCCCACCATTTT,CASSYSSGGNRPHHF
.,TRBV30,medium-sized,TRBJ1-3,TGTGCCTGGAGTACGGATGGAGGAAACACCATATATTTT,CAWSTDGGNTIYF
.,TRBV19,medium-sized,TRBJ1-2,TGTGCCAGTAGGCCTGAGGGGCGCTATGGCTACACCTTC,CASRPEGRYGYTF
TRBD1,TRBV20-1,.,TRBJ1-5,TGCAGTGATAGAGAGGGGGCGATTAAGCCCCAGCATTTT,CSDREGAIKPQHF
TRBD2,TRBV20-1,medium-sized,TRBJ2-7,TGCAGTGCTAGAGAAGGGACTAGCGGGAACTACGAGCAGTACTTC,CSAREGTSGNYEQYF
TRBD1,TRBV10-3,medium-sized,TRBJ2-3,TGTGCCATCAGTGCAGCGGGACAGGGGTCAGATACGCAGTATTTT,CAISAAGQGSDTQYF
.,TRBV20-1,.,TRBJ2-5,TGCAGTGCTGGGGGAAAGAGCCAAGAGAACCAGTACTTC,CSAGGKSQENQYF
.,TRBV5-1,medium-sized,TRBJ1-1,TGCGCCAGCAGCTTGGATGGGCCAGGGAGGCCTGAAGCTTTCTTT,CASSLDGPGRPEAFF
.,TRBV11-2,once,TRBJ2-2,TGTGCCAGCCGCTTAACCACTAATACCGGGGAGCTCTTTTTT,CASRLTTNTGELFF
TRBD1,TRBV24-1,many,TRBJ2-5,TGTGCCACCAGTGACAGGGGACAGGGCGGAAAGACCCAGTACTTC,CATSDRGQGGKTQYF
.,TRBV3-1,many,TRBJ2-5,TGTGCCAGCAGCCAAGGGGCTGGCTTCGAGACCCAGTACTTC,CASSQGAGFETQYF
.,TRBV19,medium-sized,TRBJ2-7,TGTGCCAGTTGGACGGGGCCAGAGTACGAGCAGTACTTC,CASWTGPEYEQYF
TRBD1,TRBV24-1,many,TRBJ2-5,TGTGCCACCAGTGATCGGGACAGCCAAGAGACCCAGTACTTC,CATSDRDSQETQYF
TRBD2,TRBV24-1,medium-sized,TRBJ2-7,TGTGCCACCAGTGATACCCGCGGGAGAGACGAGCAGTACTTC,CATSDTRGRDEQYF
.,TRBV11-2,many,TRBJ2-4,TGTGCCAGCAGCCCCACTGCGAGGCTTTCTACCAAAAACATTCAGTACTTC,CASSPTARLSTKNIQYF
.,TRBV20-1,many,TRBJ1-6,TGCAGTGCCCCCTCATTGGATCTTGATTCACCCCTCCACTTT,CSAPSLDLDSPLHF
.,TRBV18,medium-sized,TRBJ1-4,TGTGCCAGCTCACCGTTCCGGGGTAGGGAAAAACTGTTTTTT,CASSPFRGREKLFF
TRBD1,TRBV6-2/TRBV6-3,.,TRBJ2-7,TGTGCCAGCAGGTTCGGGACAGGGGGCTACGAACAGCACTTC,CASRFGTGGYEQHF
.,TRBV19,medium-sized,TRBJ1-5,TGTGCCAGTAGTATAGAATGGTTAGGTAACAATCAGCCCCAGCATTTT,CASSIEWLGNNQPQHF
.,TRBV19,.,TRBJ1-5,TGTGCCAGTAGTATAGATCTCGGTACACGACGAAAAATAAATCAGCCCCAGCATTTT,CASSIDLGTRRKINQPQHF
.,TRBV29-1,medium-sized,TRBJ2-2,TGCAGCGTTGGAGGGAACACCGGGGAGCTGTTTTTT,CSVGGNTGELFF
.,TRBV6-1,many,TRBJ1-5,TGTGCCAGCAACGAGGGAAAACAGCCCCAGCATTTT,CASNEGKQPQHF
TRBD2,TRBV24-1,medium-sized,TRBJ2-1,TGTGCCACCAGTGAAAGAGCGGGGTACAATGAGCAGTTCTTC,CATSERAGYNEQFF
TRBD1,TRBV19,.,TRBJ2-7,TGCCCCAACCCGACAGGGGATAACTACGAGCAGTACTTC,CPNPTGDNYEQYF
.,TRBV24-1,many,TRBJ2-1,TGTGCCACCAGTGATACGACCTACAATGAGCAGTTCTTC,CATSDTTYNEQFF
TRBD2,TRBV28,medium-sized,TRBJ2-7,TGTGCCAGCAGTCTTATTCTAGGGGTGGCGGGAGGGTCTTTATCCTACGAGCAGTACTTC,CASSLILGVAGGSLSYEQYF
TRBD2,TRBV20-1,medium-sized,TRBJ2-1,TGCAGTGCTAGGACCCTAGCGGGAGCCTACAATGAGCAGTTCTTC,CSARTLAGAYNEQFF
.,TRBV3-1,many,TRBJ2-2,TGTGCCAGCAGCCAGGAACGAATTCGCACCGGGGAGCTGTTTTTT,CASSQERIRTGELFF
TRBD1,TRBV5-1,medium-sized,TRBJ2-2,TGCGCCAGCAGCAACCCCGGGACAGCATACACCGGGGAGCTGTTTTTT,CASSNPGTAYTGELFF
TRBD2,TRBV20-1,many,TRBJ2-3,TGCAGTGCCCAATCCCTCGGACTAGCGGGGGCAGATACGCAGTATTTT,CSAQSLGLAGADTQYF
.,TRBV24-1,medium-sized,TRBJ2-2,TGTGCCACCAGTGACACAGGGTCCACCGGGGAGCTGTTTTTT,CATSDTGSTGELFF
TRBD1,TRBV28,medium-sized,TRBJ1-5,TGTGCCAGCAGTTCCTCCGGACAGGGGGGATACAATCAGCCCCAGCATTTT,CASSSSGQGGYNQPQHF
TRBD2,TRBV2,.,TRBJ2-5,TGTGCCAGCAGAAGCGGGACTAGGTGGGTTTCGTTTGAGACCCAGTACTTC,CASRSGTRWVSFETQYF
.,TRBV10-3,medium-sized,TRBJ2-7,TGTGCCATCAGTGAGGGCGGTTTTAGTTACGAGCAGTACTTC,CAISEGGFSYEQYF
.,TRBV15,many,TRBJ1-1,TGTGCCACCAGCAGAGACCAGATCATGACTGAAGCTTTCTTT,CATSRDQIMTEAFF
.,TRBV19,many,TRBJ2-2,TGTGCCAGTAACCTTTTCACCGGGGAGCTGTTTTTT,CASNLFTGELFF
.,TRBV28,.,TRBJ1-5,TGTGCCAGCAGTTTAAGGGGGAACAATCACCCCCACCATTTT,CASSLRGNNHPHHF
.,TRBV28,medium-sized,TRBJ1-2,TGTGCCAGCATGGACTCAGCTAACTATGGCTACACCTTC,CASMDSANYGYTF
TRBD1,TRBV7-9,medium-sized,TRBJ1-5,TGTGCCAGCAGCTTAACAGGGGGCAGTCAGCCCCAGCATTTT,CASSLTGGSQPQHF
TRBD1,TRBV9,.,TRBJ1-1,TGTGCCAGCAGTATCCCCCTGACAGGGGCCAACACTGAAGCTTTCTTT,CASSIPLTGANTEAFF
.,TRBV7-6,medium-sized,TRBJ2-1,TGTGCCAGCAGCCCCGGGAACGAGCAGTTCTTC,CASSPGNEQFF
.,TRBV28,medium-sized,TRBJ1-2,TGTGCCAGCAGTTTGGGTCCAGCTAACTATGGCTACACCTTC,CASSLGPANYGYTF